This record looks at one T cell receptor (beta chain) sequence and its context. This sample stems from a study of blood T cell repertoires in COVID-19. Whole-study context: Sites across the United States, Italy and Spain contributed samples from acute and convalescent COVID-19. T cells, B-cell-depleted T cells, or PBMCs provided the cDNA or gDNA that served as material.

Germline CDR1 and CDR2: SEHNR and FQNEAQ (reference sequence). Trimming at V came to 1 base and at J to 4 bases, leaving 3 bases not matched to a gene. The CDR3 runs 15 residues. As originally analysed: Amplified reference gene primers provided the basis for estimating nucleated cell counts. Sequencing was performed with immunoSEQ multiplex PCR; in TCRdb, only in-frame clones are kept and a portion is missing. V, J and clone size derive from that table, while D and trimming were established from the DNA sequence. Here the sample spans about 38,000 clones, around 95% being singletons. The chain is built from TRBV7-9 and TRBJ2-2; 7 nucleotides align to TRBD1. Sequencing was carried out using peripheral blood. The clonotype comes from a human donor with active COVID-19. The donor label of this sample is uncertain. CDR3 coding DNA: TGTGCCAGCAGCTTAGGGGACAGAAGCACCGGGGAGCTGTTTTTT. Protein: CASSLGDRSTGELFF.